A single sample is the source of the 6 T cell receptor beta chains below, sequenced in a study of read filtering for tumor transcriptome and immune sequencing. Molecular barcoded adaptors covering alpha/delta and beta/gamma chains were used on roughly 370 ng RNA. MiXCR was run by TCRdb on the reads, yielding one entry per CDR3 protein. The repertoire consists of almost 40,000 distinct CDR3 sequences, with 14% occurring once and the leading ten covering 18%. Sequenced: a population of CD138-negative cells sorted from bone marrow. The receptors stem from a donor aged 40 or older with multiple myeloma.

This clonotype was seen only a few times. The chain couples TRBV29-1 to TRBJ2-5; no reliable D call. V was clipped by 3 bases and J by 2 bases, with 13 bases between them. CDR1 SQVTM and CDR2 ANQGSEA come from the germline V gene. CDR3 length: 14 residues. The CDR3 here is CSVEVLARQETQYF. In DNA form, the CDR3 reads TGCAGCGTTGAGGTTCTTGCCCGGCAAGAGACCCAGTACTTC.

V is TRBV5-4 and J is TRBJ2-1; the match to TRBD2 covers 7 bases. Trimming removed 4 bases from V and 6 bases from J; junction bases left unmatched: 10. CDR3 length: 15 amino acids. Germline V gene sequence: CDR1 SGHNT, CDR2 YYREEE (reference sequence). CDR3: CASSRGSGRGNEQFF. As DNA, the CDR3 is TGTGCCAGCAGCCGGGGGTCGGGGAGGGGCAATGAGCAGTTCTTC.

This clonotype was found many times. V is TRBV5-6 and J is TRBJ2-1; 8 positions agree with TRBD1. This CDR3 contains 16 residues. V was clipped by 4 bases and J by 4 bases; unmatched bases: 10. CDR1 is SGHDT, CDR2 YYEEEE, per germline. As DNA, the CDR3 is TGTGCCAGCAGCCAGCGGTTGGGACAGGTATACAATGAGCAGTTCTTC. It is translated as CASSQRLGQVYNEQFF.

A note on this clonotype: A much larger clone lies a single base off, so this may be a read error. The chain combines TRBV29-1 with TRBJ2-1, with D perhaps TRBD2 (6 bases). Germline V CDR1 and CDR2: SQVTM, ANQGSEA. Trimming cost V 4 bases and J 8 bases, with 9 bases left between them. CDR3 size: 11 residues. The CDR3 nucleotides read TGCAGCGTTGTAACGGGGGATGAGCAGTTCTTC. This translates into CSVVTGDEQFF.

This clonotype was seen at least ten times. The chain recombines TRBV5-1 with TRBJ1-4; D may be TRBD1 (5 bases). The CDR3 extends over 15 amino acids. Germline CDR1 reads SGHRS; CDR2 reads YFSETQ. Trimming left V 0 bases short and J 4 bases short, with 10 bases between. The CDR3 region is CASSLGRGGNEKLFF. CDR3 sequence (DNA): TGCGCCAGCAGCTTGGGTAGGGGCGGTAATGAAAAACTGTTTTTT.

This clonotype was counted ten times or more. This chain links TRBV7-9 with TRBJ2-3; tentatively, D is TRBD2 (7 bases). This CDR3 spans 16 amino acids. CDR1 is SEHNR, CDR2 FQNEAQ, per germline (reference sequence). The V end lost 5 bases, the J end lost 1 base, and 16 bases lay between the germline ends. The CDR3 loop reads CASSRGGGAGTDTQYF. The DNA for the CDR3 is TGTGCCAGCAGCCGGGGTGGGGGGGCCGGCACAGATACGCAGTATTTT.